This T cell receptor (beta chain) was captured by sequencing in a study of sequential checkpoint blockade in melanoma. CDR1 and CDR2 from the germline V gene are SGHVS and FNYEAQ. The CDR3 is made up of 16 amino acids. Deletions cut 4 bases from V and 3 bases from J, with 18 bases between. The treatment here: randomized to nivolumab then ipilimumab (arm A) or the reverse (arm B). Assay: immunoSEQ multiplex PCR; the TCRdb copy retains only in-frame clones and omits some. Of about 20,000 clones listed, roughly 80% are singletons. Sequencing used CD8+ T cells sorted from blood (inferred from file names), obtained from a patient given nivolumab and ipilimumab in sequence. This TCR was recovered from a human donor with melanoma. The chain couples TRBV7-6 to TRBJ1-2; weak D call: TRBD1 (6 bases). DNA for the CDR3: TGTGCCAGCAGCTCCAGCCCCGGGGGGCGGGACTATGGCTACACCTTC. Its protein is CASSSSPGGRDYGYTF.